Listed below are T cell receptor beta chains from one sample, sequenced in a study of blood T cell repertoires in COVID-19. Sequencing used immunoSEQ multiplex PCR; TCRdb keeps in-frame clones, though not all of them. Of roughly 290,000 clones listed, around 87% are singletons. The material sequenced was peripheral blood. These receptors were obtained from a woman between 45 and 65 years old who had recovered from COVID-19. Each CDR3 is given with its conserved first and last residue. Fields, in order: V gene, D gene, J gene, CDR3 length, clone size, CDR3 protein. A D gene is named only where the DNA matches it firmly. A row's size may be missing; if present it is once, few, many or a size class.

TRBV30	.	TRBJ2-7	12	.	CAWSYSSYEQYF
TRBV30	TRBD1	TRBJ2-7	12	.	CAWKGTGYEQYF
TRBV19	.	TRBJ1-1	14	.	CASSTRRVRSEAFF
TRBV29-1	.	TRBJ2-7	12	.	CSVAPAGNEQYF
TRBV7-2	TRBD1	TRBJ2-1	15	.	CASSKRQGSYNEQFF
TRBV7-2	TRBD1	TRBJ2-7	14	.	CASSSGTAPYEQYF
TRBV15	.	TRBJ2-6	19	.	CATSGRLWGANSGANVLTF
TRBV6-5	TRBD1	TRBJ1-1	14	.	CASSRGTDNTEAFF
TRBV7-8	.	TRBJ1-5	15	.	CASSFSGQSNQPQHF
TRBV29-1	.	TRBJ2-1	14	.	CSVLSSRVDNEQFF
TRBV29-1	.	TRBJ1-2	12	.	CSVDWGDYGYTF
TRBV19	TRBD1	TRBJ1-2	14	.	CASSRDRSNYGYTF
TRBV19	.	TRBJ2-7	13	.	CASSTGPLGEQYF
TRBV7-9	TRBD1	TRBJ1-1	15	.	CASSPRQGMNTEAFF
TRBV5-1	.	TRBJ1-1	16	.	CASSLAGGYTNTEAFF
TRBV2	.	TRBJ1-5	13	.	CASSEGGIQPQHF
TRBV5-1	.	TRBJ2-5	12	.	CASGTGKETQYF
TRBV7-9	.	TRBJ1-2	15	.	CASSLATGLGYGYTF
TRBV28	.	TRBJ1-2	15	.	CASSIGGPPLYGYTF
TRBV5-6	TRBD1	TRBJ1-2	14	.	CASSRGQGVVGYTF
TRBV9	TRBD1	TRBJ2-1	14	.	CASGFGTGDDEQFF
TRBV12-5	.	TRBJ1-1	12	once	CASARVETEAFF
TRBV20-1	TRBD1	TRBJ2-7	16	.	CSASGRTGKNSYEQYF
TRBV19	.	TRBJ2-5	16	.	CASSMISGPPGETQYF
TRBV5-5	TRBD1	TRBJ2-2	15	.	CASTPQGQVLGELFF
TRBV3-1/TRBV3-2	TRBD2	TRBJ2-3	16	.	CASSVRLAGGTDTQYF
TRBV20-1	TRBD1	TRBJ1-2	16	once	CSASPSRGQGSYGYTF